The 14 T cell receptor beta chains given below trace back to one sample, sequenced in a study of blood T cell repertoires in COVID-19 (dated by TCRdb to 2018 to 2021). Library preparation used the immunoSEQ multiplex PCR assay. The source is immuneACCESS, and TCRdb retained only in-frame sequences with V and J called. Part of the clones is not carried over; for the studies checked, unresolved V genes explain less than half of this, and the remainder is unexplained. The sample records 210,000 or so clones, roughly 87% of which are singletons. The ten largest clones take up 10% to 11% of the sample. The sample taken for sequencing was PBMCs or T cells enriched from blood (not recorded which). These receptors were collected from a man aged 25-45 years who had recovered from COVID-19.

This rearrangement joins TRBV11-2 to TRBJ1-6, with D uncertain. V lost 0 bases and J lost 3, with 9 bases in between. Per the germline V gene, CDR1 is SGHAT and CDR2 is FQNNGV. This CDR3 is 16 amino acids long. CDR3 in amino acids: CASSLDTQNYNSPLHF. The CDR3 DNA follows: TGTGCCAGCAGCTTAGATACCCAGAACTATAATTCACCCCTCCACTTT.

The CDR3 region has the DNA TGCAGCGTTGATGAGGACAGTTCTTACTATGGCTACACCTTC. Protein: CSVDEDSSYYGYTF. The chain links TRBV29-1 to TRBJ1-2; D perhaps matches TRBD1 (6 bases). Trimming removed 3 bases from V and 3 bases from J, with 14 bases in between. CDR1 is SQVTM, CDR2 ANQGSEA, per germline. The CDR3 consists of 14 residues.

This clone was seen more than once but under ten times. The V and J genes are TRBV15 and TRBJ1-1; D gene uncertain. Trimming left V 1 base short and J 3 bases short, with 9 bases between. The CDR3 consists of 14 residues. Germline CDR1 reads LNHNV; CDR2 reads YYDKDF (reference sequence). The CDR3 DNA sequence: TGTGCCACCAGCAGAGGTGGGAGCCACACTGAAGCTTTCTTT. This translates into CATSRGGSHTEAFF.

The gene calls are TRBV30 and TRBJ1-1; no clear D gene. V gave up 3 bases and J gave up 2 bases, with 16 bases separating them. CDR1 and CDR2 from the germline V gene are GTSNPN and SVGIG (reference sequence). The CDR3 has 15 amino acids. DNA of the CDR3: TGTGCCTGGAGACGGAGCACATACCCAAACACTGAAGCTTTCTTT. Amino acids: CAWRRSTYPNTEAFF.

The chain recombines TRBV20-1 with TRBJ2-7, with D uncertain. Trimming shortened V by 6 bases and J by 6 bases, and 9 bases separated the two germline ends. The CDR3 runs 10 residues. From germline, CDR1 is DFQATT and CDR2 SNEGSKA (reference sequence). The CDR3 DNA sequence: TGCAGTGCCTTCGGAGCCGAGCAGTACTTC. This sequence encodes CSAFGAEQYF.

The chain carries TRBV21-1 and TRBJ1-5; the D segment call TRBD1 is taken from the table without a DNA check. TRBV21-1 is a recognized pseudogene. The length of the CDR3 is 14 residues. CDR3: CASSNDRVNQPQHF. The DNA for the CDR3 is TGTGCCAGCAGCAATGACAGGGTGAATCAGCCCCAGCATTTT.

In DNA, the CDR3 is TGTGCCAGCAGCTTATCGCCTAGCGGGTACCCCTACGAGCAGTACTTC. Translation: CASSLSPSGYPYEQYF. The chain links TRBV7-6 to TRBJ2-7, with TRBD2 identical over 8 bases. The V and J ends lost 2 bases and 2 bases, in that order; junction bases with no gene match: 8. There are 16 residues in the CDR3. Germline V CDR1 and CDR2: SGHVS, FNYEAQ. The full variable domain, in which reference TRBV7-6 and TRBJ2-7 provide the parts outside the CDR3, is GAGVSQSPRYKVTKRGQDVALRCDPISGHVSLYWYRQALGQGPEFLTYFNYEAQQDKSGLPNDRFSAERPEGSISTLTIQRTEQRDSAMYRCASSLSPSGYPYEQYFGPGTRLTVT.

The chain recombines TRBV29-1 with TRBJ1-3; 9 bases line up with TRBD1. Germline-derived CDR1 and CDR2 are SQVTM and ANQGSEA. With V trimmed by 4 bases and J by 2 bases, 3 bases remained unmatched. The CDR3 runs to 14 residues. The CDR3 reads CSVVGTGPGNTIYF. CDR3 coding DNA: TGCAGCGTTGTGGGGACAGGGCCTGGAAACACCATATATTTT.

The CDR3 DNA is TGTGCCAGCAGCCAAAATCTAGCGGGGGCGCAAGAGACCCAGTACTTC. Its translation is CASSQNLAGAQETQYF. The gene calls are TRBV3-1 (or the pseudogene TRBV3-2) and TRBJ2-5, with 10 bases fitting TRBD2. Unmatched junction bases numbered 5, after V lost 2 bases and J lost 2 bases. The CDR3 is made up of 16 amino acids. The germline V gene has CDR1 LGHDT and CDR2 YNNKEL (reference sequence).

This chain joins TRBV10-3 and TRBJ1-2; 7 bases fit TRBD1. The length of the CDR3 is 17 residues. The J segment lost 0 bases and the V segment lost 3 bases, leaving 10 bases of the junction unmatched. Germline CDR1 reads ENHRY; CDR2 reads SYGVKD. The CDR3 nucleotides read TGTGCCATCAGTGAAGTGAACCGGGACAGACCTAACTATGGCTACACCTTC. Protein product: CAISEVNRDRPNYGYTF.

This chain's CDR3 is CASSLGPGTYEQYF. As DNA, the CDR3 is TGTGCCAGCAGCTTGGGTCCAGGAACCTACGAGCAGTACTTC. The chain employs TRBV7-9 and TRBJ2-7; D remains unclear. Trimming removed 3 bases from V and 2 bases from J, with 11 bases in between. The CDR3 totals 14 residues. The germline gives CDR1 SEHNR, CDR2 FQNEAQ (reference sequence). Filled out from reference TRBV7-9 and TRBJ2-7, the complete variable domain reads DTGVSQNPRHKITKRGQNVTFRCDPISEHNRLYWYRQTLGQGPEFLTYFQNEAQLEKSRLLSDRFSAERPKGSFSTLEIQRTEQGDSAMYLCASSLGPGTYEQYFGPGTRLTVT.

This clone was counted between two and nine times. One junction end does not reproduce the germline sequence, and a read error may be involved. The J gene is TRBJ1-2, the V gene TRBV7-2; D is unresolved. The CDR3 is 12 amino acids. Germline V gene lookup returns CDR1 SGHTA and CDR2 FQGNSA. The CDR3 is CASSFSVRVDSF. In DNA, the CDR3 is TGTGCCAGCAGCTTCTCGGTTCGGGTAGATTCTTTC.

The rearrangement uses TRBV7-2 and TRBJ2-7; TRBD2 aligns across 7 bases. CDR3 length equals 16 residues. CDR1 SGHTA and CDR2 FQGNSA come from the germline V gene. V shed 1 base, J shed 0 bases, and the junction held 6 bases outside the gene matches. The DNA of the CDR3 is TGTGCCAGCAGCTTAGTTAGCGGGTCTAGCTCCTACGAGCAGTACTTC. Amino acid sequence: CASSLVSGSSSYEQYF.

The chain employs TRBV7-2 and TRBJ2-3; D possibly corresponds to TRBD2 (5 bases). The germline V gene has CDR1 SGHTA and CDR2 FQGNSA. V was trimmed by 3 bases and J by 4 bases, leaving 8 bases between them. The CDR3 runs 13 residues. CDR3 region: CASSFGSADTQYF. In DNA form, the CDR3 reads TGTGCCAGCAGCTTTGGGAGCGCAGATACGCAGTATTTT. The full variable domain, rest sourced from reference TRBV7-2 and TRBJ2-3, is GAGVSQSPSNKVTEKGKDVELRCDPISGHTALYWYRQSLGQGLEFLIYFQGNSAPDKSGLPSDRFSAERTGGSVSTLTIQRTQQEDSAVYLCASSFGSADTQYFGPGTRLTVL.